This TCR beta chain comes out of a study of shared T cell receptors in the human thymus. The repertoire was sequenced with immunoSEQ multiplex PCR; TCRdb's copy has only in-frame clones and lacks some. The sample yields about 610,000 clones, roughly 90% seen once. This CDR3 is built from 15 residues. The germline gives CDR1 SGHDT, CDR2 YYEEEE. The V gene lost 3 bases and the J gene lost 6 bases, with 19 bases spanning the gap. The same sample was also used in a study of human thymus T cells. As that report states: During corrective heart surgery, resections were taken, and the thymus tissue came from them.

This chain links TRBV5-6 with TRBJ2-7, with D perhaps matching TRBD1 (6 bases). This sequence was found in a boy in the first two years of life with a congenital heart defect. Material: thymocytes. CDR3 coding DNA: TGTGCCAGCAGCTGGCCGGAACAGGGTGTGGGCGAGCAGTACTTC. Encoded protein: CASSWPEQGVGEQYF.